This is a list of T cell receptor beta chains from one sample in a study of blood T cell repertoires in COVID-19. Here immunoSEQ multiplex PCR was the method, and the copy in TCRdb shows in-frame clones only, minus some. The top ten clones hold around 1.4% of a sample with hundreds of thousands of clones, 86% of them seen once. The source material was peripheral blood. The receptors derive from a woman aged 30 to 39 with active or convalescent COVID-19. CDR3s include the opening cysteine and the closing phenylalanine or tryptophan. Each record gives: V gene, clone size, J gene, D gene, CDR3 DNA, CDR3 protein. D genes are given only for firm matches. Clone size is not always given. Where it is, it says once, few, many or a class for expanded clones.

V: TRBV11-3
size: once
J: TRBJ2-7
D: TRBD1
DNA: TGTGCCAGCAGCCTCCGGGACAGGCCCTACGAGCAGTACTTC
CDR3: CASSLRDRPYEQYF

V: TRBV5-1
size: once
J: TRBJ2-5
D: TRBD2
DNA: TGCGCCAGCAGCCTAATAGCGGGGGGCCAAGAGACCCAGTACTTC
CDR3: CASSLIAGGQETQYF

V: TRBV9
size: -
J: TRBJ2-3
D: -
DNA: TGTGCCAGCAGCGCGACGAGGGCAGATACGCAGTATTTT
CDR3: CASSATRADTQYF

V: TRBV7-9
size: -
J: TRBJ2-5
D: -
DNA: TGTGCCAGCAGCGATTTAGGGGGACACCAAGAGACCCAGTACTTC
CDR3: CASSDLGGHQETQYF

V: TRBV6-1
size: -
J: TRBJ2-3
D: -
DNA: TGTGCCAGCAGTGAAGTCCCAGGGCTAAGCACAGATACGCAGTATTTT
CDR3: CASSEVPGLSTDTQYF

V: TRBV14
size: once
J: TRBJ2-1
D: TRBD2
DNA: TGTGCCAGCAGCCAAGTCGGGGGGTCCTTCTACAATGAGCAGTTCTTC
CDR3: CASSQVGGSFYNEQFF

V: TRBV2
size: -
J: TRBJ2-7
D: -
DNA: TGTGCCAGCAGCAATGACAGCTACGAGCAGTACTTC
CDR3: CASSNDSYEQYF

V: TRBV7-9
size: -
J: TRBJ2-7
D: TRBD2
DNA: TGTGCCAGCAGCTCCGTGGGACTAGCGGGAGGCCCCGGCTACGAGCAGTACTTC
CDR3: CASSSVGLAGGPGYEQYF

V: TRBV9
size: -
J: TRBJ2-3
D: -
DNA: TGTGCCAGCGGAGAGGCAGATACGCAGTATTTT
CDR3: CASGEADTQYF

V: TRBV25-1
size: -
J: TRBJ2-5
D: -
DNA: TGTGCCGCCAGTTTTGGAGGGCTGGAGACCCAGTACTTC
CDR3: CAASFGGLETQYF

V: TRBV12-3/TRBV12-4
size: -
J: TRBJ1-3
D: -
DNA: TGTGCCAGCACCCGCACCGGGGGAAACACCATATATTTT
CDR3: CASTRTGGNTIYF

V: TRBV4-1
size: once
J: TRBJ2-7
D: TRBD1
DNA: TGCGCCAGCAGCTACTCGGGACAGGGGTCCTACGAGCAGTACTTC
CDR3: CASSYSGQGSYEQYF

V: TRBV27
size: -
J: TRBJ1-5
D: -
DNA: TGTGCCAGCAGGCGGGGGAAGACCGACAATCAGCCCCAGCATTTT
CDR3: CASRRGKTDNQPQHF

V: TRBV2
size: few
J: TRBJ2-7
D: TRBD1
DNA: TGTGCCAGCAGTGGACAGGGGTTCGTTCTGTACTTC
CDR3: CASSGQGFVLYF

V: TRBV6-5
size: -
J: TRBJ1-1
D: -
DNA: TGTGCCAGCCTCCAGGTTATGGGCACTGAAGCTTTCTTT
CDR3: CASLQVMGTEAFF

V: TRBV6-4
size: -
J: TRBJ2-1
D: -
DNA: TGTGCCAGCGCGCCGGCTCCGGGGGATGAGCAGTTCTTC
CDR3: CASAPAPGDEQFF

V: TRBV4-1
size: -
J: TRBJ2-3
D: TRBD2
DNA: TGCGCCAGCAGCCAAGAACCCCTACTAGCGGGGGGGTCAGATACGCAGTATTTT
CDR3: CASSQEPLLAGGSDTQYF

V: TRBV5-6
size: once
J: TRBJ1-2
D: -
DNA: TGTGCCAGCAGCTTGGACAGAATGGATGGCTACACCTTC
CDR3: CASSLDRMDGYTF

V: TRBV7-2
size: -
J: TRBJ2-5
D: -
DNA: TGTGCCAGCAGCTTTACACCCGGGACTGCAAAGACCCAGTACTTC
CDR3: CASSFTPGTAKTQYF

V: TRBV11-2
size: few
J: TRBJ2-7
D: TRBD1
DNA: TGTGCCAGCAGTTCAGGACAGGGCTACGAGCAGTACTTC
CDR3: CASSSGQGYEQYF

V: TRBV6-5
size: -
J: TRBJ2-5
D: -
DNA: TGTGCCAGCACTATTGGGATCGGGGGGACCCAGTACTTC
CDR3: CASTIGIGGTQYF

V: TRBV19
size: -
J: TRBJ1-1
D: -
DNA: TGTGCCAGTAGTTTTCAGGGAGGTGAAGCTTTCTTT
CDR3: CASSFQGGEAFF

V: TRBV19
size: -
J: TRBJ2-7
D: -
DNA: TGTGCCAGTAGTAGTACCTACGAGCAGTACTTC
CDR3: CASSSTYEQYF

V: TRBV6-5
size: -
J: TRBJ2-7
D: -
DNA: TGTGCCAGCAGTTCCATCGGCGAGCAGTACTTC
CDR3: CASSSIGEQYF

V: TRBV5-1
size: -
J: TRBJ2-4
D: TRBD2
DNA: TGCGCCAGCAGCTTGACTAGCGGGGGCAAAAACATTCAGTACTTC
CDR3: CASSLTSGGKNIQYF

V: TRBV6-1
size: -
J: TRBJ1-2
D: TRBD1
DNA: TGTGCCAGCAGTGAAGCGACTTTACTCAGGAGGGGGCGCGGTGGCTACACCTTC
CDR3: CASSEATLLRRGRGGYTF

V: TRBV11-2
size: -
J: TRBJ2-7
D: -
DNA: TGTGCCAGCAGCTTAGAGGTTGCGGTTGCCTACGAGCAGTACTTC
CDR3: CASSLEVAVAYEQYF

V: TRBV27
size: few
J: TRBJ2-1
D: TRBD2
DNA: TGTGCCAGCAACAAGGGACTAGCGGGAGTTGGTAACAATGAGCAGTTCTTC
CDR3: CASNKGLAGVGNNEQFF

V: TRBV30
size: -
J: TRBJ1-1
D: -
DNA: TGTGCCTGGAGTGAGACAGGCATGAACACTGAAGCTTTCTTT
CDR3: CAWSETGMNTEAFF

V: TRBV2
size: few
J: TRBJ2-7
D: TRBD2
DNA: TGTGCCAGCACGCAATGGGGGGGCGAGCAGTACTTC
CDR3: CASTQWGGEQYF

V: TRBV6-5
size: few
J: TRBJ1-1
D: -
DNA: TGTGCCAGCAGTTACTCAGGGGGTGTTGAAGCTTTCTTT
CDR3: CASSYSGGVEAFF

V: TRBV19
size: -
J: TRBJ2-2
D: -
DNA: TGTGCCAGTAGTCCTCAGGGTACTCCCGGGGAGCTGTTTTTT
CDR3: CASSPQGTPGELFF

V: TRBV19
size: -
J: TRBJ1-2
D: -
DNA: TGTGCCAGTAGTATAGATAGAGATGGCTACACCTTC
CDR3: CASSIDRDGYTF

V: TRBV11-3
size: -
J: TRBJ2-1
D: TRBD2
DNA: TGTGCCAGCAGCTTCAGTCTAGCGGGTAATGAGCAGTTCTTC
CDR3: CASSFSLAGNEQFF

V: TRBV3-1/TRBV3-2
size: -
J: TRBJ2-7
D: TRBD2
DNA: TGTGCCAGCAGCCAAGGTGCTAGCGGGAGCTACGAGCAGTACTTC
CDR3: CASSQGASGSYEQYF

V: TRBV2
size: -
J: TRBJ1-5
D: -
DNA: TGTGCCAGCAGCATCCCGAGGGGACTTAATAGCAATCAGCCCCAGCATTTT
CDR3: CASSIPRGLNSNQPQHF

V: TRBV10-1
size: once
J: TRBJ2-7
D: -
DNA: TGCGCCAGCAGTGTTGCAGTGAACTACGAGCAGTACTTC
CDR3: CASSVAVNYEQYF

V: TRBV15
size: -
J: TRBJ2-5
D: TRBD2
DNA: TGTGCCACCAGCAGAGATCGCGGGGGGCAAGAGACCCAGTACTTC
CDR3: CATSRDRGGQETQYF